The 28 T cell receptor beta chains reported below all come from one sample, sequenced in a study of post-analysis software for immune sequencing data (dated by TCRdb to the mid-2010s). Their recognized antigens are unknown. The method was PCR. TCRdb records Illumina HiSeq 2500 as the sequencer. Unique molecular identifiers were incorporated into TCR beta cDNA libraries to reduce PCR and sequencing biases. Using fastp at Q25 and MiXCR, TCRdb reprocessed the public reads and kept productive beta chains. Identical CDR3 proteins give one entry, which carries the most common genes and DNA. For this sample there are about 540,000 distinct CDR3 sequences; approximately 31% appear just once. The leading ten clones occupy 4.5% to 7.5% of the sample. Points the paper makes about the study in general: Patients showed significantly higher frequencies than controls for about five TRBV segments, among them TRBV5-6, TRBV5-1 and TRBV20-1.

Sequencing was done on a sample of blood. The receptors were sampled from a girl under 18 with multiple sclerosis.

This sequence joins TRBV29-1 and TRBJ1-2; unclear D gene. The CDR3 spans 10 residues. Trimming pared 5 bases from V and 3 bases from J, leaving 4 bases between. Germline-derived CDR1 and CDR2 are SQVTM and ANQGSEA. CDR3 residues: CSVHDYGYTF. The CDR3 DNA reads as TGCAGCGTTCACGACTATGGCTACACCTTC.

The table lists this clonotype with many counts. V and J are TRBV6-4 and TRBJ2-1, with 9 bases lining up with TRBD2. The V and J ends lost 5 bases and 6 bases, in that order; junction bases with no gene match: 2. The germline V gene encodes CDR1 MRHNA and CDR2 SNTAGT. The CDR3 has 13 residues. CDR3 bases: TGTGCCAGCAGTCCTAGCGGGGCCAATGAGCAGTTCTTC. Translation: CASSPSGANEQFF.

This chain uses TRBV2 with TRBJ2-1, with 10 positions matching TRBD2. CDR1 and CDR2 (germline): SNHLY, FYNNEI. J lost 10 bases, V lost 7 bases, and 13 bases had no gene match. CDR3 size: 15 residues. CDR3 DNA sequence: TGTGCCAGCACTAAAGAGCGGGGGGGCGTACGCGAGCAGTTCTTC. It yields the protein CASTKERGGVREQFF.

The table lists this clonotype with many counts. V and J are TRBV12-3 or TRBV12-4 and TRBJ2-7; possibly TRBD1 or TRBD2 for D (6 bases each). This CDR3 comprises 12 residues. Trimming removed 2 bases at V and 8 bases at J, with 10 bases between. DNA for the CDR3: TGTGCCAGCAGTTTACGGGGGCAGAAGCAGTACTTC. It is translated as CASSLRGQKQYF.

The chain recombines TRBV5-1 with TRBJ2-7; 9 bases are a match to TRBD1. V shed 7 bases, J shed 6 bases, and the junction held 8 bases outside the gene matches. The CDR3 is 13 residues long. The germline V gene encodes CDR1 SGHRS and CDR2 YFSETQ. The CDR3 DNA reads TGCGCCAGCGGGGGACAGGGAGGCTCCGAGCAGTACTTC. Residues: CASGGQGGSEQYF.

V and J are TRBV29-1 and TRBJ2-5, with a weak D call TRBD1 (6 bases). CDR1 is SQVTM, CDR2 ANQGSEA, per germline. Trimming pared 1 base from V and 7 bases from J, leaving 19 bases between. The CDR3 runs 15 residues. CDR3 in amino acids: CSVEAVDRIGWTQYF. The CDR3 DNA sequence: TGCAGCGTTGAAGCCGTTGACAGGATTGGGTGGACCCAGTACTTC.

There are a few counts of this clonotype. The rearrangement uses TRBV12-3 or TRBV12-4 and TRBJ2-3; D remains ambiguous. V was shortened by 6 bases and J by 2 bases, with 9 bases between the two germline ends. The CDR3 totals 13 residues. This CDR3 is CASRGRPTDTQYF. The CDR3 DNA follows: TGTGCCAGCAGAGGACGGCCCACAGATACGCAGTATTTT.

The V call is TRBV7-6, the J call TRBJ2-1; D perhaps matches TRBD2 (5 bases). The germline gives CDR1 SGHVS, CDR2 FNYEAQ. Between the trimmed V and J ends, which lost 4 bases and 6 bases, there was a span of 13 bases. This CDR3 comprises 14 residues. The CDR3 is CASSYREQGNEQFF. Here the CDR3 DNA reads TGTGCCAGCAGCTACCGGGAACAAGGCAATGAGCAGTTCTTC.

A few counts support this clonotype. This chain connects TRBV20-1 to TRBJ2-5; D is perhaps TRBD2 (7 bases). The CDR3 totals 15 residues. Per the germline V gene, CDR1 is DFQATT and CDR2 is SNEGSKA (reference sequence). Trimming pared 6 bases from V and 0 bases from J, leaving 17 bases between. The CDR3 DNA is TGCAGTGCCCCCCGGGGGGCGGGGGACCAAGAGACCCAGTACTTC. Translation: CSAPRGAGDQETQYF.

A few counts support this clonotype. The J gene is TRBJ1-4, the V gene TRBV29-1; 9 bases fit TRBD1. Looked up from germline, CDR1 is SQVTM and CDR2 is ANQGSEA. The CDR3 is 14 amino acids. Losses at the gene ends were 3 bases for V and 10 bases for J; bases not matched to a gene: 9. The CDR3 DNA follows: TGCAGCGTTGACCTGGGACAGGGCGAAGGAAAACTGTTTTTT. This gives the protein CSVDLGQGEGKLFF.

Remarks on this clonotype: A junction end diverges from the germline sequence, so it may reflect a read error. This sequence joins TRBV7-9 and TRBJ2-5; TRBD2 is a possible D gene (6 bases). The CDR3 has 13 residues. Germline-derived CDR1 and CDR2 are SEHNR and FQNEAQ (reference sequence). The chain's CDR3 is CAGSLGGKETQYF. CDR3 in DNA: TGTGCCGGCAGCTTAGGCGGGAAGGAGACCCAGTACTTC.

The chain has TRBV12-3 or TRBV12-4 and TRBJ2-1; 14 bases are a match to TRBD2. The ends lost 6 bases at V and 0 bases at J; junction bases unmatched: 4. CDR3 length: 17 residues. CDR3 in DNA: TGTGCCAGCAGAAGGACTAGCGGGGGGAGCTCCTACAATGAGCAGTTCTTC. Translated, it gives CASRRTSGGSSYNEQFF.

In regard to this clonotype: At one end, the junction sequence differs from germline, possibly due to a read error. J is TRBJ2-1 and V is TRBV7-7; D is undetermined. The CDR3 is 15 residues long. From germline, CDR1 is SSHAT and CDR2 FNYEAQ (reference sequence). Written as DNA, the CDR3 is TGTGCTAGCAGCTTAGGTTCCCCAGGTAACAATGAGCAGTTCTTC. The encoded protein is CASSLGSPGNNEQFF.

V and J are TRBV9 and TRBJ2-3, with a weak D call TRBD2 (6 bases). The CDR3 runs 13 residues. Trimming removed 3 bases at V and 6 bases at J, with 11 bases between. CDR1 is SGDLS and CDR2 is YYNGEE in the germline V gene. In nucleotides, the CDR3 is TGTGCCAGCAGCGCCCTAGCGACGGATACGCAGTATTTT. This sequence encodes CASSALATDTQYF.

The genes are TRBV5-6 and TRBJ2-6; D unresolved. The V end lost 0 bases, the J end lost 0 bases, and 7 bases lay between the germline ends. Germline assignment: CDR1 SGHDT and CDR2 YYEEEE. This CDR3 comprises 16 residues. In DNA, the CDR3 is TGTGCCAGCAGCTTGGCAGGCGTCTCTGGGGCCAACGTCCTGACTTTC. Protein: CASSLAGVSGANVLTF.

Many counts were recorded for this clonotype. This chain links TRBV10-3 with TRBJ2-1; no firm D call. CDR1 ENHRY and CDR2 SYGVKD come from the germline V gene. The V end lost 8 bases, the J end lost 9 bases, and 17 bases lay between the germline ends. The CDR3 contains 13 residues. CDR3 coding DNA: TGTGCCATCCCGGGTCAAGGGTTGGGTGAGCAGTTCTTC. Translation: CAIPGQGLGEQFF.

This clonotype appeared once. The chain employs TRBV29-1 and TRBJ1-1; 7 bases align to TRBD1. Germline lookup yields CDR1 SQVTM and CDR2 ANQGSEA. V was clipped by 8 bases and J by 10 bases; unmatched bases: 22. There are 15 residues in the CDR3. The CDR3 is CSSSSAGQPGVGAFF. The CDR3 DNA reads as TGCAGCTCCTCAAGTGCGGGACAGCCCGGGGTGGGAGCTTTCTTT. Combining the CDR3 with reference TRBV29-1 and TRBJ1-1 gives the whole variable domain SAVISQKPSRDICQRGTSLTIQCQVDSQVTMMFWYRQQPGQSLTLIATANQGSEATYESGFVIDKFPISRPNLTFSTLTVSNMSPEDSSIYLCSSSSAGQPGVGAFFGQGTRLTVV.

This chain links TRBV28 with TRBJ2-7; 7 positions agree with TRBD1. V lost 2 bases and J lost 5; bases outside the gene matches: 3. Germline V CDR1 and CDR2: MDHEN, SYDVKM. This CDR3 region has 13 residues. CDR3 amino acids: CASSLDRAHEQYF. The CDR3 coding sequence is TGTGCCAGCAGTTTAGACAGGGCCCACGAGCAGTACTTC.

The genes are TRBV12-5 and TRBJ2-2; D ambiguous. This CDR3 contains 12 residues. The germline V and J ends were trimmed by 9 bases and 5 bases, with 10 bases remaining between them. CDR1 is LGHNT, CDR2 FRNRAP, per germline. CDR3 residues: CASQTRTGELFF. DNA for the CDR3: TGTGCTAGCCAAACGAGGACCGGGGAGCTGTTTTTT. Drawing the rest from reference TRBV12-5 and TRBJ2-2, the complete variable domain is DARVTQTPRHKVTEMGQEVTMRCQPILGHNTVFWYRQTMMQGLELLAYFRNRAPLDDSGMPKDRFSAEMPDATLATLKIQPSEPRDSAVYFCASQTRTGELFFGEGSRLTVL.

The chain combines TRBV5-5 with TRBJ1-1; 7 bases align to TRBD1. Germline loops: CDR1 SGHKS, CDR2 YYEKEE (reference sequence). The CDR3 runs to 17 residues. The V and J ends lost 3 bases and 3 bases, in that order; junction bases with no gene match: 14. In DNA, the CDR3 is TGTGCCAGCAGCTCCAAAGCTTCCGGGACAGTTGACACTGAAGCTTTCTTT. Translation gives CASSSKASGTVDTEAFF.

The J gene is TRBJ2-6, the V gene TRBV5-1; D possibly corresponds to TRBD2 (5 bases). V lost 4 bases to trimming and J lost 4 bases, with 12 bases between them. The CDR3 runs 15 residues. CDR1 is SGHRS, CDR2 YFSETQ, per germline. CDR3 DNA: TGCGCCAGCAGCGACGGGGTTGACGGGGCCAACGTCCTGACTTTC. This sequence encodes CASSDGVDGANVLTF.

The chain has TRBV5-1 and TRBJ2-1; TRBD2 aligns across 8 bases. J lost 2 bases, V lost 2 bases, and 27 bases had no gene match. There are 23 residues in the CDR3. Germline V gives CDR1 SGHRS, CDR2 YFSETQ. The DNA for the CDR3 is TGCGCCAGCAGCTTTGCATTTTCGGGCGCATATCGGGGGGGCTCGGGAGCCTACAATGAGCAGTTCTTC. Encoded protein: CASSFAFSGAYRGGSGAYNEQFF.

The chain recombines TRBV12-3 or TRBV12-4 with TRBJ2-5; 12 nucleotides match TRBD2. Gene TRBJ2-7 matches the end of the DNA better, so the J call may be wrong. The CDR3 runs 14 residues. The CDR3 DNA is TGTGCCAGCAAACTAGCGGGGGGCGTCTACGAGCAGTACTTC. It specifies CASKLAGGVYEQYF.

A few counts support this clonotype. CDR3 loop: CASSDGTETYEQYF. CDR3 DNA sequence: TGCGCCAGCAGCGATGGGACGGAGACGTACGAGCAGTACTTC. The V and J genes are TRBV5-1 and TRBJ2-7; D tentatively reads TRBD1 or TRBD2 (5 bases each). CDR1 is SGHRS, CDR2 YFSETQ, per germline. Deletions cut 4 bases from V and 4 bases from J, with 15 bases between. This CDR3 has 14 amino acids. Full variable domain (rest looked up from reference TRBV5-1 and TRBJ2-7): KAGVTQTPRYLIKTRGQQVTLSCSPISGHRSVSWYQQTPGQGLQFLFEYFSETQRNKGNFPGRFSGRQFSNSRSEMNVSTLELGDSALYLCASSDGTETYEQYFGPGTRLTVT.

To note about this clonotype: A single base separates this from a much larger clone, so it may be a read error. J is TRBJ2-3 and V is TRBV5-1; 9 bases fit TRBD2. The CDR3 loop spans 15 amino acids. Germline V gives CDR1 SGHRS, CDR2 YFSETQ. In DNA form, the CDR3 reads TGCGCCAGCAGCTTGAGGGGACTAGCATCAGATACGAAGTATTTT. Its translation is CASSLRGLASDTKYF. Looking up the rest from reference TRBV5-1 and TRBJ2-3 gives the full variable domain: KAGVTQTPRYLIKTRGQQVTLSCSPISGHRSVSWYQQTPGQGLQFLFEYFSETQRNKGNFPGRFSGRQFSNSRSEMNVSTLELGDSALYLCASSLRGLASDTKYFGPGTRLTVL.

In its sample, this clonotype was seen a few times. The chain carries TRBV6-1 and TRBJ1-2; possible D gene TRBD1, 5 bases. CDR3 length: 12 amino acids. Germline V CDR1 and CDR2: MNHNS, SASEGT. V was clipped by 3 bases and J by 7 bases, with 9 bases between them. In DNA form, the CDR3 reads TGTGCCAGCAGTGACAGGAGGGGTGGCTACACCTTC. Amino acid sequence: CASSDRRGGYTF.

The J gene is TRBJ2-2, the V gene TRBV3-1; 10 bases align to TRBD1. This CDR3 region has 18 residues. CDR1 and CDR2 (germline): LGHDT, YNNKEL (reference sequence). J was trimmed by 7 bases and V by 1 base; bases with no gene match: 12. The CDR3 here is CASSQGIGTGEIGGELFF. DNA for the CDR3: TGTGCCAGCAGCCAAGGTATCGGGACAGGGGAGATTGGCGGGGAGCTGTTTTTT.

This chain connects TRBV12-3 or TRBV12-4 to TRBJ2-7; TRBD2 is a possible D gene (5 bases). V gave up 7 bases and J gave up 4 bases, with 26 bases separating them. There are 17 residues in the CDR3. CDR3 protein: CASTLGVVRLPPYEQYV. The CDR3 coding sequence is TGTGCCAGCACCCTTGGAGTAGTCAGACTACCCCCTTACGAGCAGTACGTC.